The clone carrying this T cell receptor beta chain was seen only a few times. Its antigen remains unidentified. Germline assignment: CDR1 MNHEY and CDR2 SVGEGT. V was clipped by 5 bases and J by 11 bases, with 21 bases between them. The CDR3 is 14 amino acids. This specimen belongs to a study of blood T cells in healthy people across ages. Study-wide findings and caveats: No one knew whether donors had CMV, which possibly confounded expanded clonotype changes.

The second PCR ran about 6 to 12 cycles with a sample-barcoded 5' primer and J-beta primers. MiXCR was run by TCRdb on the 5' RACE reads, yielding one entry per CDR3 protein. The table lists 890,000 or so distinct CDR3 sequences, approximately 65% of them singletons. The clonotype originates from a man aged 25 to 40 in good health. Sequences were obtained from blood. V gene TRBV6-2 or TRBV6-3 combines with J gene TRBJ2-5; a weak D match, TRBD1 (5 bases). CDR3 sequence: CASSTDSALGEQYF. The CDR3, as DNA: TGTGCCAGCAGTACCGACAGCGCTCTGGGTGAGCAGTACTTC.